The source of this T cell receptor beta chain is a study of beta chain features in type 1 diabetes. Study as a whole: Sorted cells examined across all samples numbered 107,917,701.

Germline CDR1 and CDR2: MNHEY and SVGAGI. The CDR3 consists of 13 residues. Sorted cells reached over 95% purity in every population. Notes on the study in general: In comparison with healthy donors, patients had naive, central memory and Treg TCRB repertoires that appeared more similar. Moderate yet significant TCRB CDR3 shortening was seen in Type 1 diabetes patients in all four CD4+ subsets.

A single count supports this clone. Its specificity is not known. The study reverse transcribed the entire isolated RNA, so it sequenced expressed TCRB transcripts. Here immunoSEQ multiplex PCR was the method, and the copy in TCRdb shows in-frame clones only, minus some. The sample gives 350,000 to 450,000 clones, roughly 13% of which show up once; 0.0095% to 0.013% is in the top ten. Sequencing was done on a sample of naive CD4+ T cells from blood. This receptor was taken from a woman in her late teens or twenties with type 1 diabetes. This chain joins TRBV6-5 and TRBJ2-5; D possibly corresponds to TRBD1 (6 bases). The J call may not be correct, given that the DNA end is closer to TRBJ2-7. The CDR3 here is CASYPNRASEQYF. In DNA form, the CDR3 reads TGTGCCAGTTACCCGAACAGGGCCTCCGAGCAGTACTTC.